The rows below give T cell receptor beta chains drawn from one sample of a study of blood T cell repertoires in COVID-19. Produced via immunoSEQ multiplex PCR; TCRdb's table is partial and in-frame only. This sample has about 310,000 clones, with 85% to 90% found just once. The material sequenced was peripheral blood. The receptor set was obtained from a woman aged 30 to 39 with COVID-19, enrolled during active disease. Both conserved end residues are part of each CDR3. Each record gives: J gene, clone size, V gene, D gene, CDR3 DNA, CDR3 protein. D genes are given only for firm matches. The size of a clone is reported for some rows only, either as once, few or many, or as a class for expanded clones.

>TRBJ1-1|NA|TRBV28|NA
TGTGCCAGCAGTTTCGCCCGGGTCGCGAACACTGAAGCTTTCTTT
CASSFARVANTEAFF
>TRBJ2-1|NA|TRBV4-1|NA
TGCGCCAGCAGCCAAGTTTGGCGGACAGAGCAGTTCTTC
CASSQVWRTEQFF
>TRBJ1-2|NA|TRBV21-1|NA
TGTGCCAGCAGCATTAGACAGGCTCGTGCTAACTATGGCTACACCTTC
CASSIRQARANYGYTF
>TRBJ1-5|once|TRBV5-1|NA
TGCGCCAGCAGTTTGGACAGCTACAATCAGCCCCAGCATTTT
CASSLDSYNQPQHF
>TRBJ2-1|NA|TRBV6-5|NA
TGTGCCAGCAGTTGGAGCTCCTACAATGAGCAGTTCTTC
CASSWSSYNEQFF
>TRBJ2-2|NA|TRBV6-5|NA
TGTGCCAGCAGAGGGGGTGTGACCGGGGAGCTGTTTTTT
CASRGGVTGELFF
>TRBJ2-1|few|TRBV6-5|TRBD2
TGTGCCACCCAAACTAGCGGGAGGTACAATGAGCAGTTCTTC
CATQTSGRYNEQFF
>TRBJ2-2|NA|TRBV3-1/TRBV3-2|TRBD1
TGTGCCAGCAGCCGGGACAGGGGGCTGAAGGAGCTGTTTTTT
CASSRDRGLKELFF
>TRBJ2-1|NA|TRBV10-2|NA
TGCGCCAGCAGTGGTACCGGGAGCGGCCCCTACAATGAGCAGTTCTTC
CASSGTGSGPYNEQFF
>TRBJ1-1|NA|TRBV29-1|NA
TGCAGCGTTGAAGTCCCTATGATGAACACTGAAGCTTTCTTT
CSVEVPMMNTEAFF
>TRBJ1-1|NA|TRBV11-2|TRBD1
TGTGCCAGCAGCTCGACAGGGGCTTGGAACACTGAAGCTTTCTTT
CASSSTGAWNTEAFF
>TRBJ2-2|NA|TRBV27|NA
TGTGCCAGCAGTTTGGCAGGGGCGAACACCGGGGAGCTGTTTTTT
CASSLAGANTGELFF
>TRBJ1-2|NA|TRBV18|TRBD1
TGTGCCAGCTCACCAATCGACAGGGGATCGTATGGCTACACCTTC
CASSPIDRGSYGYTF
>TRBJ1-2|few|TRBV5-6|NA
TGTGCCAGCAGCAATAAACACCGGGAGACCAATGGCTACACCTTC
CASSNKHRETNGYTF
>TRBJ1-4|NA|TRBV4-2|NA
TGTGCCAGCAGCCAAGTTACAGGGAGTCCGGATGAAAAACTGTTTTTT
CASSQVTGSPDEKLFF
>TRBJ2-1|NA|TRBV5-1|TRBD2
TGCGCCAGCGAAGTAGCGGGGGGCATCAATGAGCAGTTCTTC
CASEVAGGINEQFF
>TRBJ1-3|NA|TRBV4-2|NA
TGTGCCAGCAGCCAAACCATAGCGAGCTCTGGAAACACCATATATTTT
CASSQTIASSGNTIYF
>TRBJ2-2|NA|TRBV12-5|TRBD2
TGTGCTAGTGGTTTGGGTAGGACAGGGGCTGGACTAGCGGGAGTGGACACCGGGGAGCTGTTTTTT
CASGLGRTGAGLAGVDTGELFF
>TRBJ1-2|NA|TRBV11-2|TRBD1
TGTGCCAGCAGCTCCACGGGACAGGGGGCCTCTGGCTACACCTTC
CASSSTGQGASGYTF
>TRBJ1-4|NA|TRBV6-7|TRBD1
TGTGCCAGCAGTTACCCTCAACCCGGGACAGGGAGTGAAAAACTGTTTTTT
CASSYPQPGTGSEKLFF
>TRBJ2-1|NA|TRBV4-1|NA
TGCGCCAGCAGCCAAGAGGGAGTAATAGCCTCCTACAATGAGCAGTTCTTC
CASSQEGVIASYNEQFF
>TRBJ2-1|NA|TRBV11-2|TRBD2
TGTGCCAGCAGCTTCCGGACTAGCGGGATTTACAATGAGCAGTTCTTC
CASSFRTSGIYNEQFF
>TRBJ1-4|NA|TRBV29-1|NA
TGCAGCGTTGTAATAGGGATCGGAGTGGTAGGGAGTGAAAAACTGTTTTTT
CSVVIGIGVVGSEKLFF
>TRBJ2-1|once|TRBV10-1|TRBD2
TGCGCCAGCAGTGCCGGACTAGCGGTCTACAATGAGCAGTTCTTC
CASSAGLAVYNEQFF
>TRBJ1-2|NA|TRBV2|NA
TGTGCCAGCATTTCCGGGGTAACTGGCTACACCTTC
CASISGVTGYTF
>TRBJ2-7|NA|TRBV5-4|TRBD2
TGTGCCAGCAGCTTGACTAGCGGGAGCTACGAGCAGTACTTC
CASSLTSGSYEQYF
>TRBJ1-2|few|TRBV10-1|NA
TGCGCCAGCAGTGAGGCGGGGGTCTATGGCTACACCTTC
CASSEAGVYGYTF
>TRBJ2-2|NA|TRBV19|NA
TGTGCCAGTAAGGGAAGGCTAGAGGGCACCGGGGAGCTGTTTTTT
CASKGRLEGTGELFF
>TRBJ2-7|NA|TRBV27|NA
TGTGCCAGCAGTTTATCGACAGTAAACTACGAGCAGTACTTC
CASSLSTVNYEQYF
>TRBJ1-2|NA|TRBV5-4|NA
TGTGCCAGCAGCCCGGTCCCTAACTATGGCTACACCTTC
CASSPVPNYGYTF
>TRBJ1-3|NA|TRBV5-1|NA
TGCGCCAGCAGCTTGGACATCCCCCCTGGAAACACCATATATTTT
CASSLDIPPGNTIYF
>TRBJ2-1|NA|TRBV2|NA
TGTGCCAGCAGTGTTAGAGGGTACGGCAATGAGCAGTTCTTC
CASSVRGYGNEQFF
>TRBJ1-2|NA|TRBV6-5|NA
TGTGCCAGCAGTTACTCTTCGGGGGGGGTTTTTGGCTACACCTTC
CASSYSSGGVFGYTF